The sequence of this TCR beta chain was determined in a study of T-cell reconstitution after alpha-beta-depleted transplantation in children. Study-wide results and limits: In patients about two months after transplant, alpha-beta T cells reportedly arose from several hundred expanded graft clones. The main origin of T-cell counts and diversity one year after transplant was newly produced T cells. High day-60 TCRbeta diversity in some patients came from surviving recipient T cells and thymic progenitors.

In its sample, this clonotype was seen many times. Its antigen is still unknown. Researchers prepared the TCRbeta library using unique molecular identifiers, the study reports. Using its own MiXCR run on the PCR reads, TCRdb lists one record per CDR3 protein. Among roughly 790,000 distinct CDR3 sequences listed, roughly 15% were seen once. This CDR3 region has 13 residues. V lost 3 bases to trimming and J lost 3 bases; unmatched junction nucleotides: 3. Germline values: CDR1 SQVTM, CDR2 ANQGSEA. The rearrangement uses TRBV29-1 and TRBJ2-7, with TRBD1 matching over 9 bases. Sample: PBMCs, mostly from graft donor cells, taken 360 days after TCRalphabeta/CD19-depleted stem cell transplant. The TCR originated in a male patient under 18 who had a stem cell transplant for acute lymphoblastic leukemia, so the T cells may come from the graft donor. In DNA, the CDR3 is TGCAGCGTTGATCTGGACAGGGGCTACGAGCAGTACTTC. It codes for CSVDLDRGYEQYF.